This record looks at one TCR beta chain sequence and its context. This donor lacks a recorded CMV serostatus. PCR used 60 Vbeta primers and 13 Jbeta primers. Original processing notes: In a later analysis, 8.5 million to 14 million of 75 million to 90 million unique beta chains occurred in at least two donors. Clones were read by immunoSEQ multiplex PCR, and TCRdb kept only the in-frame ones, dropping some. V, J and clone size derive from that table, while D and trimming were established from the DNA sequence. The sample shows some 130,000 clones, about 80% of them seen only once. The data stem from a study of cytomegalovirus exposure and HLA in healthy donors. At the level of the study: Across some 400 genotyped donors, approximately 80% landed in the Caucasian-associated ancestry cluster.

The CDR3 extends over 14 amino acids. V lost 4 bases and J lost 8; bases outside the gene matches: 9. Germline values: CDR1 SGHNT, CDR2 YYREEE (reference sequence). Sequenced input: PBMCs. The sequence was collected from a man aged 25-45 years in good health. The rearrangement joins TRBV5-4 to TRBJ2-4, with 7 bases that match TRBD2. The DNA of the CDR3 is TGTGCCAGCAGCGACCCCGGCGGGAGCTACATTCAGTACTTC. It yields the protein CASSDPGGSYIQYF.